The clone carrying this T cell receptor (beta chain) was detected once. The sample originates from a study of blood T cell repertoires in COVID-19. Data came from immunoSEQ multiplex PCR; TCRdb stores just in-frame clones and leaves some out. The data hold about 160,000 clones, with around 80% observed a single time. V gave up 3 bases and J gave up 5 bases, with 9 bases separating them. Germline V gene sequence: CDR1 LNHDA, CDR2 SQIVND (reference sequence). The CDR3 consists of 13 residues. The study drew participants aged 18 to 89 years from roughly 25 US areas. What the recovered Cohort 3 donors had was two negative PCRs, clearance, or symptom resolution.

The chain is built from TRBV19 and TRBJ2-3; a weak D match, TRBD1 (5 bases). The sequencing sample was made of PBMCs or T cells enriched from blood (not recorded which). The origin of this receptor is a woman aged 55-69 years who had recovered from COVID-19. CDR3: CASSIQGRDTQYF. DNA for the CDR3: TGTGCCAGTAGTATCCAGGGTCGAGATACGCAGTATTTT. The whole variable domain, filled in from reference TRBV19 and TRBJ2-3, reads DGGITQSPKYLFRKEGQNVTLSCEQNLNHDAMYWYRQDPGQGLRLIYYSQIVNDFQKGDIAEGYSVSREKKESFPLTVTSAQKNPTAFYLCASSIQGRDTQYFGPGTRLTVL.